This TCR beta chain emerged from a study of cytomegalovirus exposure and HLA in healthy donors. The PCR was carried out with 60 Vbeta primers and 13 Jbeta primers. Assay: immunoSEQ multiplex PCR; the TCRdb copy retains only in-frame clones and omits some. The sample comprises 170,000 or so clones, about four fifths of which are singletons, and 5.5% to 7.5% rests with the top ten. Whole-study findings and limits: TCR beta chains associated with HLA were, in a later analysis, more clonally expanded than equally common others. Presence/absence analyses took donor sequencing depth as roughly uniform. Trimming of TCR beta V- and J-genes showed a link, identified in a later analysis, to a missense DCLRE1C variant. TCR beta sequences reportedly predicted most subjects' HLA-A and HLA-B alleles accurately.

Trimming removed 6 bases from V and 8 bases from J; junction bases left unmatched: 10. This CDR3 spans 14 amino acids. Germline-derived CDR1 and CDR2 are MRHNA and SNTAGT. This clone was detected only a few times. Antigen: not known. The sample comprised PBMCs. The V gene is TRBV6-4, the J gene TRBJ2-1; 7 bases are shared with TRBD1. The sequence was collected from a man aged 25 to 40 in good health and CMV-seropositive. The CDR3 region has the DNA TGTGCCAGCAGCCTTCGGACAGGTAGCGATGAGCAGTTCTTC. This encodes CASSLRTGSDEQFF.